Given below is one T cell receptor (beta chain) in context. Its antigen is still unknown. This record belongs to a study of cytomegalovirus exposure and HLA in healthy donors. General observations from the study: A classifier reportedly called cytomegalovirus status with high sensitivity and specificity.

CDR1 and CDR2 (germline): MNHNY, SVGAGI (reference sequence). After removal of 4 bases from V and 8 bases from J, the junction contained 5 bases not matched to a gene. The CDR3 loop spans 15 amino acids. Sequenced by immunoSEQ multiplex PCR; TCRdb stores in-frame clones only, minus some. The repertoire includes over 150,000 clones, about 96% of them detected once, and 0.89% sits in the top ten. Separation from the roughly 670-subject first cohort characterized the approximately 120-subject validation cohort, to which the donors belonged. The receptor was isolated from a woman between 18 and 29 years old in good health and CMV-seronegative. The V gene is TRBV6-6, the J gene TRBJ2-1; 13 bases agree with TRBD2. The sample was PBMCs. CDR3 nucleotides: TGTGCCAGCAGTTTAACTAGCGGGGGGGGGCATGAGCAGTTCTTC. Its translation: CASSLTSGGGHEQFF.